This TCR beta chain originates from a study of T cell repertoires in cytomegalovirus infection (dated 2019 in TCRdb). Some background on the complete study: Donor HLA type was relevant to the analysis, because carriage of CMV infection together with the matching HLA type was indicated by public TCR beta signatures. Points the paper makes about the study in general: The ex vivo response was dominated by HLA-C-restricted CMV-specific TCR beta clonotypes, which also provided the single most frequent clonotype in two of eight donors. In both this cohort and an independent cohort of some 370 donors, the cumulative frequency of public TCR beta family members distinguished carriers of CMV infection plus the relevant HLA type.

The sequencer listed for this sample is Illumina HiSeq 1500. TCRdb itself trimmed the public reads at Q25 with fastp, ran MiXCR and retained productive beta chains. Merged by CDR3 protein, the rows form single entries marked with the most common genes and DNA. Across this sample there are about 310,000 distinct CDR3 sequences, with 15% to 20% seen only once. In total, the top ten clones hold around 12% of the sample. There are 12 amino acids in the CDR3, from cysteine to phenylalanine inclusive. The only DNA kept is the CDR3, 36 bases in frame from the first base. From the germline V gene, CDR1 is ENHRY and CDR2 is SYGVKD. The V end gives up 11 bases and the J end 5 bases, leaving 6 bases in the junction not matched to a gene. This clonotype appeared a few times. Its cognate antigen has yet to be identified. Base qualities are not recorded, but no much larger clone differs from it by a single base.

The sample was PBMCs. The V and J segments used are TRBV10-3 and TRBJ2-3; 8 middle bases align to TRBD1. This clonotype was sampled from a human donor in good health (CMV status not recorded). Some clones in this sample may be carry-over from other donors' samples. The nucleotides are TGTGCCGTAGGACAGGGTGAAGATACGCAGTATTTT. Translation gives CAVGQGEDTQYF.